This T cell receptor (beta chain) appears in the sequencing data of a study of regulatory T cells in long-lasting Graves disease. The time point: persistent/refractory GD, antithyroid drugs over 5 years with positive TRAb. Generation of the TCR library employed RNA extracted from PBMCs. This clonotype showed up just a few times. A much larger clone differs from this one at a single base, so this may be a read error. The CDR3 has 15 residues. Germline values: CDR1 SNHLY, CDR2 FYNNEI. HTBI primers from iRepertoire and Arm-PCR of CDR3 regions yielded the TCR beta libraries. TCRdb re-analysed the multiplex PCR reads in MiXCR, keeping a single row per CDR3 protein. The table lists roughly 470,000 distinct CDR3 sequences, around 21% of them singletons.

The V and J genes are TRBV2 and TRBJ2-7; D is undetermined. The sequence came from a female donor with Graves disease. The input for sequencing was peripheral blood mononuclear cells (PBMCs), taken when the disease was refractory, from a patient treated with antithyroid drugs. The CDR3 sequence is CASSEAFTGFYEQCF. The DNA of the CDR3 is TGTGCCAGCAGTGAAGCGTTCACGGGCTTCTACGAGCAGTGCTTC.